This T cell receptor (beta chain) was profiled in a study of shared clonotypes between healthy human individuals. Authors' data handling: In the immunoSEQ data, sequences were junction-only and lacked quality scores, so filtering differed. Assay: immunoSEQ multiplex PCR; the TCRdb copy retains only in-frame clones and omits some. That table furnishes V, J and clone size, whereas the DNA furnished D and trimming. The table lists fewer than 650,000 clones, around 81% of them singletons. The CDR3 sequence is 14 residues long. V gave up 5 bases and J gave up 2 bases, with 9 bases separating them. Germline CDR1 is MNHNS and CDR2 is SASEGT. In its sample, this clone was seen once.

The sequence was collected from a middle-aged woman in good health. Some clones in this sample may be carry-over from other donors' samples. V usage is TRBV6-1 and J usage is TRBJ1-4; D gene ambiguous. Sample: PBMCs. The CDR3 DNA reads TGTGCCAGCAGTCCGGTGTCGACTAATGAAAAACTGTTTTTT. Translating gives CASSPVSTNEKLFF.